This record concerns one T cell receptor beta chain sequence. Its target is not known. The junction and the germline gene differ at one end; a read error may be behind it. These data originate in a study of CD8 T cells in Susac syndrome. Roughly 0.45 to 1 ug RNA was reverse transcribed with random hexamers. The amplification used immunoSEQ multiplex PCR on TCR beta CDR3; it spanned 54 Vbeta and 13 Jbeta. TCRdb passed the immunoSEQ multiplex PCR reads through MiXCR, listing each CDR3 protein once. The profile covers fewer than 200,000 distinct CDR3 sequences, with 85% to 95% appearing a single time and around 0.16% taken by the ten largest. Stable or active relapsing-remitting multiple sclerosis, untreated and meeting revised McDonald criteria, defined the controls. Study-level points and caveats: As acknowledged by the study, its TCR sequencing and HLA analysis included a relatively small number of individuals.

The germline V gene encodes CDR1 DFQATT and CDR2 SNEGSKA (reference sequence). The CDR3 contains 14 residues. The clonotype was recovered from a human donor with multiple sclerosis. The chain couples TRBV20-1 to TRBJ2-1, with 8 nucleotides matching TRBD2. The specimen sequenced was CD8+ T cells from PBMCs. This CDR3 reads CSGRAGEIYNEQFF. CDR3 bases: TGCAGTGGTAGAGCGGGAGAGATTTACAATGAGCAGTTCTTC.